The clone carrying this TCR beta chain was recorded many times. Its antigen remains unknown. Germline assignment: CDR1 MNHNY and CDR2 SVGAGI (reference sequence). The CDR3 totals 14 residues. The V end lost 7 bases, the J end lost 3 bases, and 14 bases lay between the germline ends. The sample originates from a study of T cells after posttransplantation cyclophosphamide. The study, taken as a whole, reports: Blood and skin or GI T cell repertoires showed limited TRB overlap. Later blood repertoires were often dominated by clones from the donor CD8+ memory compartment.

Peripheral blood was collected from the related graft donor on the marrow donation day. This table comes from immunoSEQ multiplex PCR, and its TCRdb copy is limited to in-frame clones, with some not included. This sample carries over 30,000 clones, none of them present only once. Sequenced material: PBMCs. This sequence joins TRBV6-6 and TRBJ2-3; D might be TRBD1 (5 bases). This receptor was obtained from a girl under 18 in good health, CMV-negative, and a related stem cell transplant donor. The CDR3 DNA follows: TGTGCCAGCACACCGCAGGGAACTACAGATACGCAGTATTTT. It yields the protein CASTPQGTTDTQYF.